The rows below give T cell receptor beta chains drawn from one sample of a study of cytomegalovirus exposure and HLA in healthy donors. Generated by immunoSEQ multiplex PCR, the TCRdb table keeps only in-frame clones and is missing some. Of some 60,000 clones listed, over 60% are singletons. Sequenced material: PBMCs. Source of these receptors: a young woman in good health and CMV-seronegative. Both conserved end residues are part of each CDR3. The D gene is left open where the match is weak. Expanded clones get a size class; other rows say once, few or many, or leave the size out.

V	D	size	J	CDR3	DNA
TRBV5-6	TRBD1	few	TRBJ1-1	CASSKTGLGTEAFF	TGTGCCAGCAGCAAGACAGGGTTGGGCACTGAAGCTTTCTTT
TRBV6-5	NA	few	TRBJ1-3	CASSYSIGASGNTIYF	TGTGCCAGCAGTTACTCGATTGGGGCCTCTGGAAACACCATATATTTT
TRBV4-3	TRBD2	NA	TRBJ2-1	CASSQEGGGYNEQFF	TGCGCCAGCAGCCAAGAGGGGGGGGGTTACAATGAGCAGTTCTTC
TRBV6-6	NA	NA	TRBJ2-1	CASSPFLNNEQFF	TGTGCCAGCAGTCCGTTCTTAAACAATGAGCAGTTCTTC
TRBV6-5	NA	few	TRBJ1-2	CASSYGATVYGYTF	TGTGCCAGCAGTTACGGAGCGACAGTCTATGGCTACACCTTC
TRBV27	NA	NA	TRBJ1-2	CASTSHSLNYGYTF	TGTGCCAGCACCTCCCACAGCTTAAACTATGGCTACACCTTC
TRBV19	TRBD1	once	TRBJ1-1	CASINRDRGLGAEAFF	TGTGCCAGTATCAACCGGGACAGGGGGCTGGGTGCTGAAGCTTTCTTT
TRBV2	NA	NA	TRBJ1-6	CASRQLNSPLHF	TGTGCCAGCAGACAGCTGAATTCACCCCTCCACTTT
TRBV9	TRBD2	NA	TRBJ2-1	CASSVGGRAGDEQFF	TGTGCCAGCAGCGTAGGCGGGAGGGCCGGCGATGAGCAGTTCTTC
TRBV7-2	NA	NA	TRBJ2-5	CASSLAGAGETQYF	TGTGCCAGCAGCTTAGCGGGAGCGGGAGAGACCCAGTACTTC
TRBV7-9	TRBD1	NA	TRBJ1-3	CASSLGQGATGNTIYF	TGTGCCAGCAGCCTCGGACAGGGAGCAACTGGAAACACCATATATTTT
TRBV29-1	NA	NA	TRBJ2-3	CSVGRQRTDTQYF	TGCAGCGTTGGCCGACAGCGCACAGATACGCAGTATTTT
TRBV4-1	TRBD1	NA	TRBJ2-5	CASSQRGTGEQTQYF	TGCGCCAGCAGCCAAAGAGGGACAGGGGAGCAGACCCAGTACTTC
TRBV28	NA	NA	TRBJ1-2	CASSLGPSGLYGYTF	TGTGCCAGCAGTTTGGGGCCCTCAGGGCTCTATGGCTACACCTTC
TRBV10-2	NA	few	TRBJ1-5	CASRSRVGQPQHF	TGCGCCAGCAGGTCCAGGGTGGGTCAGCCCCAGCATTTT
TRBV12-5	TRBD2	few	TRBJ2-3	CASGFLAGGATTDTQYF	TGTGCTAGTGGTTTCCTAGCGGGAGGCGCTACCACAGATACGCAGTATTTT
TRBV28	TRBD2	NA	TRBJ2-3	CASKSPGGGRAGTQYF	TGTGCCAGCAAATCCCCGGGGGGCGGGAGGGCCGGTACGCAGTATTTT
TRBV28	TRBD2	NA	TRBJ2-3	CASSFSGGLGTDTQYF	TGTGCCAGCAGTTTTTCCGGGGGACTAGGGACAGATACGCAGTATTTT
TRBV2	TRBD1	NA	TRBJ1-5	CASTEQGRSNQPQHF	TGTGCCAGCACCGAACAGGGGAGAAGCAATCAGCCCCAGCATTTT
TRBV11-3	TRBD1	NA	TRBJ1-1	CASSPTGARPTEAFF	TGTGCCAGCAGCCCTACAGGGGCGCGACCCACTGAAGCTTTCTTT
TRBV30	TRBD1	NA	TRBJ1-5	CAWGQVDQPQHF	TGTGCCTGGGGACAGGTAGATCAGCCCCAGCATTTT
TRBV11-3	TRBD1	NA	TRBJ2-2	CASSLDGMTGVGTGELFF	TGTGCCAGCAGCTTAGATGGGATGACAGGGGTCGGCACCGGGGAGCTGTTTTTT
TRBV19	TRBD2	few	TRBJ2-3	CASSMWGLAGGTDTQYF	TGTGCCAGTAGTATGTGGGGACTAGCGGGAGGCACAGATACGCAGTATTTT
TRBV6-6	NA	NA	TRBJ2-5	CASSYGAEETQYF	TGTGCCAGCAGTTACGGAGCGGAAGAGACCCAGTACTTC
TRBV4-3	TRBD2	NA	TRBJ2-2	CASSRTSANTGELFF	TGCGCCAGCAGCCGAACTAGCGCGAACACCGGGGAGCTGTTTTTT
TRBV29-1	TRBD2	once	TRBJ2-5	CSSQRGGQETQYF	TGCAGCTCCCAACGGGGGGGTCAAGAGACCCAGTACTTC
TRBV25-1	TRBD2	NA	TRBJ2-5	CASSEPGLAVIGETQYF	TGTGCCAGCAGTGAACCGGGACTAGCGGTGATCGGAGAGACCCAGTACTTC
TRBV9	NA	NA	TRBJ1-5	CASSVDWQGGQPQHF	TGTGCCAGCAGCGTAGATTGGCAGGGAGGTCAGCCCCAGCATTTT
TRBV29-1	TRBD2	NA	TRBJ2-5	CSVTGEAGVETQYF	TGCAGCGTTACCGGAGAAGCGGGGGTAGAGACCCAGTACTTC
TRBV28	TRBD1	NA	TRBJ1-4	CASSLGQGDTNEKLFF	TGTGCCAGCAGTCTTGGGCAGGGGGATACTAATGAAAAACTGTTTTTT
TRBV4-1	TRBD2	once	TRBJ2-1	CASSPWDLASGRVDEQFF	TGCGCCAGCAGCCCTTGGGACCTCGCTAGCGGGAGGGTCGATGAGCAGTTCTTC
TRBV5-1	NA	once	TRBJ1-5	CASSLGEAHQPQHF	TGCGCCAGCAGCCTGGGGGAGGCTCATCAGCCCCAGCATTTT
TRBV6-6	TRBD1	NA	TRBJ1-1	CASSGTGEGNTEAFF	TGTGCCAGCAGCGGGACAGGTGAGGGGAACACTGAAGCTTTCTTT
TRBV28	NA	NA	TRBJ2-1	CASGRAGRVSNEQFF	TGTGCCAGCGGACGAGCGGGCAGGGTTTCCAATGAGCAGTTCTTC
TRBV7-3	NA	NA	TRBJ2-3	CASSSMQSTDTQYF	TGTGCCAGCAGCTCGATGCAGAGCACAGATACGCAGTATTTT
TRBV5-4	TRBD1	NA	TRBJ1-4	CASSSKQGADEKLFF	TGTGCCAGCAGCTCGAAACAGGGGGCGGATGAAAAACTGTTTTTT
TRBV18	TRBD1	NA	TRBJ1-2	CASSSPTGGEDGYTF	TGTGCCAGCTCATCACCGACAGGGGGGGAGGATGGCTACACCTTC
TRBV6-5	TRBD1	NA	TRBJ2-1	CASSYEQGRAEQFF	TGTGCCAGCAGTTACGAACAGGGGCGGGCTGAGCAGTTCTTC
TRBV5-1	NA	NA	TRBJ1-5	CASSLGSGNQPQHF	TGCGCCAGCAGCTTGGGTTCGGGCAATCAGCCCCAGCATTTT
TRBV4-1	TRBD2	NA	TRBJ2-2	CASSHLGQPGLAANTGELFF	TGCGCCAGCAGCCACCTGGGACAGCCGGGACTAGCGGCGAACACCGGGGAGCTGTTTTTT
TRBV30	NA	NA	TRBJ1-1	CAWSVRGGLNTEAFF	TGTGCCTGGAGTGTGAGGGGAGGGTTGAACACTGAAGCTTTCTTT
TRBV7-3	TRBD2	NA	TRBJ2-3	CASSRDYLSTDTQYF	TGTGCCAGCAGTCGGGACTACCTCAGCACAGATACGCAGTATTTT
TRBV11-1	NA	NA	TRBJ2-6	CASSAISLGSRGANVLTF	TGTGCCAGCAGCGCCATTTCTCTTGGTAGTCGCGGGGCCAACGTCCTGACTTTC
TRBV7-8	TRBD2	few	TRBJ2-7	CASSFYASGRSEQYF	TGTGCCAGCAGCTTCTATGCTAGCGGGAGAAGCGAGCAGTACTTC
TRBV7-9	NA	NA	TRBJ2-1	CSSSWDFNEQFF	TGTTCCAGCAGCTGGGACTTCAATGAGCAGTTCTTC
TRBV19	TRBD2	NA	TRBJ2-1	CASSNVRGTSGGGYNEQFF	TGTGCCAGTAGTAACGTTCGGGGGACTAGCGGGGGGGGATACAATGAGCAGTTCTTC
TRBV13	TRBD2	NA	TRBJ2-7	CASSSRGGHHPSYEQYF	TGTGCCAGCAGCTCTCGGGGAGGGCATCATCCCTCCTACGAGCAGTACTTC
TRBV19	TRBD2	NA	TRBJ2-3	CASSTSGGITDTQYF	TGTGCCAGTAGTACGTCCGGGGGGATCACAGATACGCAGTATTTT
TRBV2	TRBD1	NA	TRBJ2-7	CASPPGQGYGEQYF	TGTGCCAGTCCCCCGGGACAGGGGTACGGTGAGCAGTACTTC
TRBV11-3	NA	NA	TRBJ2-1	CASSLDGSSYNEQFF	TGTGCCAGCAGCTTAGATGGGAGCTCCTACAATGAGCAGTTCTTC
TRBV5-1	TRBD1	NA	TRBJ1-4	CASSPEGDRAQKLFF	TGCGCCAGCAGCCCCGAAGGGGACAGGGCCCAAAAACTGTTTTTT
TRBV7-6	NA	few	TRBJ1-5	CASSLDSDQPQHF	TGTGCCAGCAGCCTGGACAGTGATCAGCCCCAGCATTTT
TRBV6-5	TRBD2	NA	TRBJ2-1	CASSSPGEGGNEQFF	TGTGCCAGCAGTTCCCCGGGGGAGGGAGGGAATGAGCAGTTCTTC